One and the same sample provided the 23 T cell receptor beta chains below, sequenced in a study of cytomegalovirus exposure and HLA in healthy donors. The data were produced by immunoSEQ multiplex PCR, yet TCRdb's version contains in-frame clones alone and is incomplete. The table lists 150,000 to 200,000 clones, 84% of them singletons. Sample: PBMCs. The receptors come from a man aged 18 to 30 in good health and CMV-seropositive.

The chain carries TRBV5-1 and TRBJ1-1, with 8 bases lining up with TRBD1. V lost 4 bases to trimming and J lost 4 bases; unmatched junction nucleotides: 9. The length of the CDR3 is 15 residues. Germline V gene lookup returns CDR1 SGHRS and CDR2 YFSETQ. Here the CDR3 DNA reads TGCGCCAGCAGCAGAACATCGCAGGGGGCCACTGAAGCTTTCTTT. Protein: CASSRTSQGATEAFF.

The chain employs TRBV6-5 and TRBJ2-3; possibly TRBD2 for D (6 bases). The CDR3 loop spans 13 amino acids. With 11 bases removed from V and 2 bases from J, the gap between germline ends came to 14 bases. Looked up from germline, CDR1 is MNHEY and CDR2 is SVGAGI. DNA for the CDR3: TGTGCCTGCCGGGACTCTTACACAGATACGCAGTATTTT. This sequence encodes CACRDSYTDTQYF.

V gene TRBV9 combines with J gene TRBJ1-3; maybe TRBD1 (5 bases). With 3 bases removed from V and 2 bases from J, the gap between germline ends came to 15 bases. Germline V lookup: CDR1 SGDLS, CDR2 YYNGEE. The CDR3 loop spans 16 amino acids. CDR3 residues: CASSETSSGTGNTIYF. CDR3 bases: TGTGCCAGCAGCGAGACCTCTTCAGGGACTGGAAACACCATATATTTT.

The chain carries TRBV7-6 and TRBJ2-1; D perhaps matches TRBD1 (5 bases). This CDR3 has 12 residues. V gave up 3 bases and J gave up 7 bases, with 7 bases separating them. Germline values: CDR1 SGHVS, CDR2 FNYEAQ. The CDR3 DNA reads as TGTGCCAGCAGCTTGGACATGAATGAGCAGTTCTTC. Protein sequence: CASSLDMNEQFF.

This rearrangement joins TRBV5-1 to TRBJ2-3, with 7 nucleotides matching TRBD2. The trim removed 6 bases at V and 0 bases at J, leaving 7 bases unmatched. The CDR3 covers 15 residues. Germline V CDR1 and CDR2: SGHRS, YFSETQ. In nucleotides, the CDR3 is TGCGCCAGCAAGGGAGGGCAGACTAGCACAGATACGCAGTATTTT. Translated: CASKGGQTSTDTQYF.

The chain has TRBV7-9 and TRBJ2-1; the D gene is possibly TRBD1 (6 bases). CDR3 length equals 14 residues. The V gene lost 5 bases and the J gene lost 8 bases, with 16 bases spanning the gap. Germline V gene data show CDR1 as SEHNR and CDR2 as FQNEAQ (reference sequence). The CDR3 reads CASSRLSGADEQFF. CDR3 nucleotides: TGTGCCAGCAGCCGTTTGTCAGGGGCGGATGAGCAGTTCTTC.

This clone has just one count. CDR3 DNA: TGTGCCAGCAGTGCGGGAGGGTACGAGCAGTACTTC. Translation gives CASSAGGYEQYF. The chain combines TRBV27 with TRBJ2-7, with TRBD2 identical over 9 bases. V trimming: 5 bases; J trimming: 4 bases; junction bases outside the gene matches: 0. Germline CDR1 reads MNHEY; CDR2 reads SMNVEV (reference sequence). CDR3 length equals 12 residues.

The rearrangement joins TRBV5-6 to TRBJ2-6, with a weak D call TRBD2 (5 bases). CDR1 is SGHDT, CDR2 YYEEEE, per germline. The V gene lost 1 base and the J gene lost 1 base, with 6 bases spanning the gap. This CDR3 spans 15 amino acids. The CDR3 loop reads CASSLLASGANVLTF. CDR3 nucleotide sequence: TGTGCCAGCAGCTTGTTAGCGTCTGGGGCCAACGTCCTGACTTTC.

The chain joins TRBV28 to TRBJ2-7; tentative D call: TRBD2 (6 bases). The CDR3 runs 13 residues. Germline CDR1 is MDHEN and CDR2 is SYDVKM. The V end lost 6 bases, the J end lost 2 bases, and 11 bases lay between the germline ends. The CDR3 bases are TGTGCCAGCAGGCGACTAGGCGCCTACGAGCAGTACTTC. Amino acid sequence: CASRRLGAYEQYF.

The rearrangement joins TRBV28 to TRBJ2-2, with a possible D match to TRBD1 (6 bases). Germline V gives CDR1 MDHEN, CDR2 SYDVKM. V dropped 5 bases and J dropped 9 bases, with 10 bases sitting between them. The CDR3 has 12 amino acids. For the CDR3, the DNA is TGTGCCAGCAGTGGACAGAGGTGGGAGCTGTTTTTT. It codes for CASSGQRWELFF.

J is TRBJ1-4 and V is TRBV27; D unclear. The V gene lost 2 bases and the J gene lost 3 bases, with 13 bases spanning the gap. CDR1 MNHEY and CDR2 SMNVEV come from the germline V gene (reference sequence). The CDR3 is made up of 16 amino acids. CDR3 DNA: TGTGCCAGCAGTTTAAGGCTCTCGGCGGCTAATGAAAAACTGTTTTTT. This codes for CASSLRLSAANEKLFF. Filled out from reference TRBV27 and TRBJ1-4, the complete variable domain reads EAQVTQNPRYLITVTGKKLTVTCSQNMNHEYMSWYRQDPGLGLRQIYYSMNVEVTDKGDVPEGYKVSRKEKRNFPLILESPSPNQTSLYFCASSLRLSAANEKLFFGSGTQLSVL.

V gene TRBV30 combines with J gene TRBJ2-2, with D perhaps matching TRBD2 (5 bases). Deletions cut 8 bases from V and 0 bases from J, with 10 bases between. There are 13 residues in the CDR3. Germline V gene sequence: CDR1 GTSNPN, CDR2 SVGIG (reference sequence). CDR3 DNA sequence: TGTGCCGGAAGGACTTCGAACACCGGGGAGCTGTTTTTT. Translated, it gives CAGRTSNTGELFF.

The chain uses TRBV2 and TRBJ2-5; TRBD2 agrees at 12 bases. Germline CDR1 and CDR2: SNHLY and FYNNEI. This CDR3 comprises 15 residues. The J segment lost 1 base and the V segment lost 4 bases, leaving 1 base of the junction unmatched. This chain's CDR3 is CASSGTSGTQETQYF. DNA of the CDR3: TGTGCCAGCAGTGGGACTAGCGGGACCCAAGAGACCCAGTACTTC.

V is TRBV4-2 and J is TRBJ2-2, with 7 bases that match TRBD2. CDR1 LGHNA and CDR2 YNFKEQ come from the germline V gene. The ends lost 0 bases at V and 4 bases at J; junction bases unmatched: 5. This CDR3 is built from 16 residues. The CDR3 here is CASSQENQRGTGELFF. The CDR3 DNA reads TGTGCCAGCAGCCAAGAGAATCAGCGGGGCACCGGGGAGCTGTTTTTT.

V is TRBV29-1 and J is TRBJ2-6, with D possibly being TRBD1 (5 bases). CDR1 and CDR2 from the germline V gene are SQVTM and ANQGSEA. Trimming took 4 bases from V and 2 from J, leaving 9 bases between them. This CDR3 comprises 14 residues. The CDR3 bases are TGCAGCGTTGTAAGGGGTGCTGGGGCCAACGTCCTGACTTTC. Its translation is CSVVRGAGANVLTF.

The chain combines TRBV28 with TRBJ2-6, with a possible D match to TRBD1 (6 bases). V was pared by 4 bases and J by 4 bases, with 11 bases between. The germline V gene encodes CDR1 MDHEN and CDR2 SYDVKM. This CDR3 has 15 amino acids. In nucleotides, the CDR3 is TGTGCCAGCAGTTCTCCGGGACAAGGGGCCAACGTCCTGACTTTC. It translates to CASSSPGQGANVLTF.

The chain couples TRBV5-6 to TRBJ2-7; D gene ambiguous. Germline V gene lookup returns CDR1 SGHDT and CDR2 YYEEEE. The CDR3 spans 11 residues. Between the trimmed V and J ends, which lost 5 bases and 2 bases, there was a span of 5 bases. This CDR3 reads CASRSAYEQYF. CDR3 DNA sequence: TGTGCCAGCAGGTCTGCCTACGAGCAGTACTTC.

J is TRBJ2-5 and V is TRBV1; the DNA was not used to check the table's D call, TRBD2. TRBV1 is assigned pseudogene status. The CDR3 length is 17 residues. CDR3 DNA: TGCACCAGCAGCCAAAACCCCCCTTTCTCTGTAGAAGAGACCCAGTACTTC. Amino acids: CTSSQNPPFSVEETQYF.

The chain has TRBV4-1 and TRBJ2-7; TRBD2 matches 9 bases. Per germline, CDR1 MGHRA and CDR2 YSYEKL. CDR3 size: 15 residues. Trimming took 1 base from V and 0 from J; bases not matched to a gene: 1. The CDR3 DNA reads as TGCGCCAGCAGCCAAGTGACTAGCGGCTCCTACGAGCAGTACTTC. Its translation: CASSQVTSGSYEQYF.

This chain links TRBV6-6 with TRBJ2-7, with 12 bases identical to TRBD2. This CDR3 is 15 amino acids long. Trimming took 7 bases from V and 2 from J; bases not matched to a gene: 6. Germline V gene lookup returns CDR1 MNHNY and CDR2 SVGAGI (reference sequence). The CDR3 loop is CASTSSGRATYEQYF. In DNA form, the CDR3 reads TGTGCCAGCACCTCTAGCGGGAGGGCTACCTACGAGCAGTACTTC.

This chain joins TRBV2 and TRBJ2-7, with TRBD2 matching over 8 bases. The CDR3 totals 17 residues. CDR1 is SNHLY and CDR2 is FYNNEI in the germline V gene. With 8 bases clipped from V and 0 bases from J, the junction kept 15 bases outside the gene matches. The CDR3 spells CASGIGVAGMYSYEQYF. The DNA for the CDR3 is TGTGCCAGCGGGATCGGGGTAGCGGGGATGTACTCCTACGAGCAGTACTTC.

The chain combines TRBV28 with TRBJ2-3, with D possibly TRBD2 on 6 matching bases. Looked up from germline, CDR1 is MDHEN and CDR2 is SYDVKM. This CDR3 contains 14 residues. V shed 7 bases and J shed 0 bases, with 11 bases lying between them. The CDR3 is CASNAGPSTDTQYF. CDR3 DNA: TGTGCCAGCAATGCGGGACCTAGCACAGATACGCAGTATTTT.

The chain uses TRBV5-6 and TRBJ2-1; a weak D match, TRBD2 (5 bases). Trimming removed 2 bases from V and 0 bases from J, with 6 bases in between. The CDR3 runs 14 residues. Germline V gives CDR1 SGHDT, CDR2 YYEEEE. The CDR3 sequence: CASSFGSSYNEQFF. CDR3 coding DNA: TGTGCCAGCAGCTTTGGGAGCTCCTACAATGAGCAGTTCTTC.